This T cell receptor (beta chain) came from a study of blood T cell repertoires in COVID-19. The germline gives CDR1 GTSNPN, CDR2 SVGIG (reference sequence). The CDR3 sequence is 16 residues long. V shed 1 base and J 4 bases; nucleotides not matched to a gene: 9. The assay was immunoSEQ multiplex PCR, and TCRdb's table has in-frame clones only and misses some. The sample yields some 310,000 clones, roughly 90% seen once. The source of this sequence is a woman in her thirties with COVID-19, enrolled during active disease. This chain connects TRBV30 to TRBJ2-1; 8 bases fit TRBD2. The sequencing sample was made of peripheral blood. CDR3 nucleotides: TGTGCCTGGAGTGACTCAAGCGGGAGTTTTTACAATGAGCAGTTCTTC. Protein sequence: CAWSDSSGSFYNEQFF.